The T cell receptor (beta chain) described here comes from a study of blood T cell repertoires in COVID-19. In the study overall: COVID-19 samples, acute and convalescent, were from the United States, Italy and Spain.

The data were produced by immunoSEQ multiplex PCR, yet TCRdb's version contains in-frame clones alone and is incomplete. The top ten clones hold 4.6% of a sample with under 350,000 clones, approximately 90% of them seen once. The TCR was taken from a middle-aged man with acute or convalescent COVID-19. The specimen was peripheral blood.

In DNA form, the CDR3 reads TGTGCCAGCAGCATGCCAGCGAAGACCTCTGAAGCTTTCTTT. Translated: CASSMPAKTSEAFF. The chain combines TRBV5-6 with TRBJ1-1, with D unclear. This CDR3 has 14 residues. CDR1 is SGHDT, CDR2 YYEEEE, per germline. V lost 4 bases and J 6 bases, leaving 16 bases between the germline ends.